Listed below are T cell receptor beta chains from one sample, sequenced in a study of beta chain features in type 1 diabetes. Profiled with immunoSEQ multiplex PCR; TCRdb holds only in-frame clones, not every one. The sample contains over 650,000 clones, around an eighth of which appear only once. Sequencing was performed on naive CD4+ T cells from blood. These TCRs come from a man aged 18-30 years with type 1 diabetes. Both conserved end residues are part of each CDR3. Fields, in order: CDR3 length, clone size, J gene, D gene, V gene, CDR3 protein, CDR3 DNA. D genes are given only for firm matches. Size values are once, few and many counts, or a class for expanded clones, and some rows have none.

15	NA	TRBJ1-2	NA	TRBV7-9	CASSLYRGAGDGYTF	TGTGCCAGCAGCTTATATCGCGGGGCAGGGGATGGCTACACCTTC
16	NA	TRBJ1-1	NA	TRBV25-1	CASSDSPGTGARGAFF	TGTGCCAGCAGTGACTCCCCAGGGACGGGCGCTCGCGGGGCTTTCTTT
15	few	TRBJ2-3	TRBD2	TRBV9	CASSGKAGSTDTQYF	TGTGCCAGCAGCGGTAAAGCGGGGAGCACAGATACGCAGTATTTT
14	NA	TRBJ2-5	TRBD2	TRBV2	CASLRTSDQETQYF	TGTGCCAGCCTCAGGACTAGCGACCAAGAGACCCAGTACTTC
17	few	TRBJ2-7	TRBD1	TRBV7-2	CASSSGEWGQEYVEQYF	TGTGCCAGCAGCTCGGGCGAATGGGGACAGGAGTACGTCGAGCAGTACTTC
15	NA	TRBJ2-1	NA	TRBV7-6	CASSLGSLGGSEQFF	TGTGCCAGCAGCTTAGGCAGCCTGGGGGGCAGCGAGCAGTTCTTC
17	once	TRBJ2-6	NA	TRBV5-1	CASSFHTRTSGANVLTF	TGCGCCAGCAGCTTTCATACTCGAACCTCTGGGGCCAACGTCCTGACTTTC
13	few	TRBJ2-1	NA	TRBV29-1	CSGSISFQFEQFF	TGCAGCGGGAGCATATCCTTCCAATTCGAGCAGTTCTTC
11	NA	TRBJ1-2	NA	TRBV6-5	CASSDRYGYTF	TGTGCCAGCTCCGACCGCTATGGCTACACCTTC
11	NA	TRBJ2-7	NA	TRBV7-2	CASSLSYEQYF	TGTGCCAGCAGCTTAAGCTACGAGCAGTACTTC
15	few	TRBJ2-1	NA	TRBV9	CASSVVGAQRGEQFF	TGTGCCAGCAGCGTAGTAGGGGCGCAACGCGGTGAGCAGTTCTTC
14	few	TRBJ1-2	NA	TRBV2	CASSEATSNYGYTF	TGTGCCAGCAGTGAAGCGACTTCTAACTATGGCTACACCTTC
14	few	TRBJ2-7	TRBD2	TRBV23-1	CASSHASGGGEQYF	TGCGCCAGCAGTCACGCTAGCGGGGGCGGGGAGCAGTACTTC
15	NA	TRBJ2-1	TRBD2	TRBV19	CASGRGTSGRREQFF	TGTGCCAGTGGGAGGGGGACTAGCGGGAGACGGGAGCAGTTCTTC
14	NA	TRBJ2-7	NA	TRBV6-5	CASSIRISRYEQYF	TGTGCCAGCAGTATTCGGATATCTCGCTACGAGCAGTACTTC
15	few	TRBJ1-2	NA	TRBV19	CASSTSGQHNYGYTF	TGTGCCAGTAGTACCTCTGGACAGCATAACTATGGCTACACCTTC
18	NA	TRBJ1-6	TRBD1	TRBV27	CASSFAFPYRGKGSPLHF	TGTGCCAGCAGTTTCGCTTTTCCGTACAGGGGGAAAGGATCACCCCTCCACTTT
15	NA	TRBJ2-1	TRBD2	TRBV19	CATREGSSSYNEQFF	TGTGCCACCCGGGAGGGATCAAGCTCCTACAATGAGCAGTTCTTC
11	NA	TRBJ2-7	NA	TRBV7-9	CASRPPVGQYF	TGTGCCAGCAGACCCCCAGTAGGGCAGTACTTC
14	few	TRBJ2-2	NA	TRBV14	CASSQDINTGELFF	TGTGCCAGCAGCCAAGATATTAACACCGGGGAGCTGTTTTTT
14	few	TRBJ1-2	NA	TRBV6-5	CASSYSSWGYGYTF	TGTGCCAGCAGTTACTCGAGTTGGGGGTATGGCTACACCTTC
12	NA	TRBJ2-5	NA	TRBV7-9	CASSPLGETQYF	TGTGCCAGCAGCCCCCTCGGAGAGACCCAGTACTTC
14	NA	TRBJ1-4	NA	TRBV30	CASPPGPRVEKLFF	TGTGCCTCCCCCCCGGGACCCAGGGTGGAAAAACTGTTTTTT
16	NA	TRBJ1-2	NA	TRBV10-3	CAIAGGVAGGGYGYTF	TGTGCCATCGCAGGAGGGGTTGCAGGCGGCGGCTATGGCTACACCTTC
14	NA	TRBJ2-1	NA	TRBV30	CAWSPTGTRGIQFF	TGTGCCTGGAGTCCTACCGGGACAAGGGGCATTCAGTTCTTC
14	NA	TRBJ1-1	TRBD1	TRBV29-1	CSAGGQGLTTEAFF	TGCAGCGCCGGGGGACAGGGGTTGACCACTGAAGCTTTCTTT
15	few	TRBJ1-1	NA	TRBV4-1	CASSQDDTGYTEAFF	TGCGCCAGCAGCCAAGACGACACAGGATACACTGAAGCTTTCTTT
14	NA	TRBJ1-1	NA	TRBV30	CAWKKLFMNTEAFF	TGTGCCTGGAAGAAGTTATTCATGAACACTGAAGCTTTCTTT
15	NA	TRBJ2-1	TRBD1	TRBV5-4	CASSTPTGGYSEQFF	TGTGCCAGCAGCACGCCGACAGGGGGCTACTCTGAGCAGTTCTTC
11	NA	TRBJ1-2	NA	TRBV29-1	CSVSLTYGYTF	TGCAGCGTTTCCCTGACCTATGGCTACACCTTC
17	NA	TRBJ1-5	TRBD1	TRBV4-2	CASSQATGQTSYQPQHF	TGTGCCAGCAGCCAAGCTACGGGACAGACAAGCTATCAGCCCCAGCATTTT
14	few	TRBJ2-1	NA	TRBV7-9	CASSFVERGDEQFF	TGTGCCAGCAGCTTCGTTGAGCGCGGCGATGAGCAGTTCTTC
13	NA	TRBJ2-7	TRBD1	TRBV10-3	CAPRGQSPYEQYF	TGTGCCCCCAGGGGACAGTCGCCCTACGAGCAGTACTTC
13	NA	TRBJ1-5	NA	TRBV19	CASSRQNNQPQHF	TGTGCCAGTAGCCGGCAAAATAATCAGCCCCAGCATTTT
13	NA	TRBJ2-7	TRBD1	TRBV7-2	CASTRDRGNEQYF	TGTGCCAGCACCCGGGACAGGGGGAACGAGCAGTACTTC
15	few	TRBJ2-7	NA	TRBV28	CASSFAQAVRNEQYF	TGTGCCAGCAGTTTTGCACAGGCCGTTCGGAACGAGCAGTACTTC
13	NA	TRBJ2-7	TRBD1	TRBV30	CAWDRGVPYEQYF	TGTGCCTGGGACAGGGGAGTACCCTACGAGCAGTACTTC
15	few	TRBJ2-1	NA	TRBV7-6	CASSSTYGRHNEQFF	TGTGCCAGCAGCTCGACGTACGGACGCCACAATGAGCAGTTCTTC
15	few	TRBJ2-1	NA	TRBV2	CASSDRRQSYNEQFF	TGTGCCAGCAGTGATAGGCGGCAATCCTACAATGAGCAGTTCTTC
11	few	TRBJ2-7	TRBD2	TRBV20-1	CLAVSSYEQYF	TGCCTAGCGGTTTCCTCCTACGAGCAGTACTTC
13	few	TRBJ2-5	TRBD2	TRBV30	CAWSRGDGETQYF	TGTGCCTGGAGCCGGGGGGATGGAGAGACCCAGTACTTC
13	few	TRBJ2-1	NA	TRBV19	CASTMGYYNEQFF	TGTGCCAGTACCATGGGGTACTACAATGAGCAGTTCTTC
15	NA	TRBJ1-1	NA	TRBV7-2	CASRRGDTSTQEAFF	TGTGCCAGCAGGAGAGGGGACACCTCGACTCAGGAAGCTTTCTTT
18	few	TRBJ1-5	NA	TRBV4-1	CASSPTPRTAHSNQPQHF	TGCGCCAGCAGCCCAACGCCGAGGACAGCGCATAGCAATCAGCCCCAGCATTTT
16	few	TRBJ1-6	TRBD1	TRBV9	CASSAPQGAADSPLHF	TGTGCCAGCAGCGCACCCCAGGGGGCCGCCGACTCACCCCTCCACTTT
14	NA	TRBJ1-1	NA	TRBV18	CASSPGAGTSEAFF	TGTGCCAGCTCACCAGGGGCAGGGACTTCTGAAGCTTTCTTT
14	NA	TRBJ2-3	NA	TRBV11-3	CASSLRTITDTQYF	TGTGCCAGCAGCTTGCGGACAATCACAGATACGCAGTATTTT
15	NA	TRBJ2-3	TRBD2	TRBV7-2	CASSSGLASTDTQYF	TGTGCCAGCAGCTCCGGACTAGCTAGCACAGATACGCAGTATTTT
14	few	TRBJ2-1	NA	TRBV28	CASSLTGGYNEQFF	TGTGCCAGCAGCCTTACCGGGGGTTACAATGAGCAGTTCTTC
16	NA	TRBJ2-6	NA	TRBV11-2	CASSSLRGSGANVLTF	TGTGCCAGCAGTTCCCTGCGGGGCTCTGGGGCCAACGTCCTGACTTTC
14	NA	TRBJ2-4	TRBD2	TRBV2	CASSVREGEDIQYF	TGTGCCAGCAGTGTCAGGGAGGGAGAGGACATTCAGTACTTC
14	NA	TRBJ2-7	NA	TRBV6-5	CASSYSRGTYEQYF	TGTGCCAGCAGTTACTCAAGGGGAACCTACGAGCAGTACTTC
16	NA	TRBJ2-1	TRBD2	TRBV4-3	CASSQRTSGGDDEQFF	TGCGCCAGCAGCCAACGGACTAGCGGGGGGGACGATGAGCAGTTCTTC
15	NA	TRBJ1-2	NA	TRBV7-2	CASRSGERTYYGYTF	TGTGCCAGCAGATCTGGAGAGAGGACATACTATGGCTACACCTTC